This T cell receptor beta chain is from a study of T-cell reconstitution after alpha-beta-depleted transplantation in children. Library preparation (for TCRbeta) was performed with unique molecular identifiers. TCRdb fed the PCR reads into MiXCR, producing one record per CDR3 protein. Of 450,000 to 600,000 distinct CDR3 sequences listed, around 13% are singletons. Germline V gene sequence: CDR1 SQVTM, CDR2 ANQGSEA. V shed 6 bases and J shed 0 bases, with 30 bases lying between them. The CDR3 extends over 19 amino acids. This clonotype has only a few counts. The chain is built from TRBV29-1 and TRBJ2-7, with D tentatively TRBD1 or TRBD2 (5 bases each). Sequenced material: PBMCs, mostly from graft donor cells, taken 360 days after TCRalphabeta/CD19-depleted stem cell transplant. The source is a male patient under 18 who had a stem cell transplant for acute myeloid leukemia, so the T cells may come from the graft donor. CDR3 nucleotides: TGCAGCGTGTCCTGGGACCGGGCACTACCTTGGAAGAGCTCCTACGAGCAGTACTTC. Its translation is CSVSWDRALPWKSSYEQYF.